Reported below is one T cell receptor beta chain. The antigen is not known. The germline V gene encodes CDR1 MDHEN and CDR2 SYDVKM. With V trimmed by 3 bases and J by 3 bases, 18 bases remained unmatched. The CDR3 runs to 20 residues. Using a J-beta primer mix together with a sample-barcoded 5' primer, a second PCR was run for roughly 6 to 12 cycles. The template-switch adaptor, which had 12 random nucleotides, put a tag on each cDNA molecule. TCRdb itself ran the 5' RACE reads through MiXCR, one entry per CDR3 protein. The profile covers 980,000 or so distinct CDR3 sequences, with around 49% appearing a single time and about an eighth taken by the ten largest. These data belong to a study of blood T cells in healthy people across ages. Study-wide points: While age rose, TCR beta diversity per million T cells dropped in a roughly linear way.

It was around 10 milliliters of peripheral blood that were drawn from each donor. Isolation recovered at least 6 million PBMCs from every sample. The sample comprised blood. The TCR was taken from a man aged 30-40 years in good health. J is TRBJ2-7 and V is TRBV28, with TRBD2 identical over 12 bases. CDR3 DNA sequence: TGTGCCAGCAGTTTCCCTAGCTCCCAACTAGCGGGGGGCCTTAACTACGAGCAGTACTTC. This sequence encodes CASSFPSSQLAGGLNYEQYF.